This T cell receptor (beta chain) was profiled in a study of T cells in Graves' hyperthyroidism and ophthalmopathy. RNA transcripts yielded amplified TCR beta CDR3 regions. TCR CDR3 underwent first-round RT-PCR with the HTBI primer set. TCRdb re-called the multiplex PCR reads through MiXCR, storing one row per CDR3 protein. The sample has roughly 570,000 distinct CDR3 sequences, around 42% seen once; the top ten hold around 7.7%. Germline V CDR1 and CDR2: KGHSH, LQKENI. After removal of 3 bases from V and 5 bases from J, the junction contained 5 bases not matched to a gene. CDR3 length: 14 amino acids. With regard to this clonotype: No antigen is known for it.

Study-wide results and limits: A model of 13 V-J features distinguished ophthalmopathy from stable hyperthyroidism.

The clonotype originates from a woman younger than 35 with Graves' hyperthyroidism. The V and J genes are TRBV18 and TRBJ2-7; 9 nucleotides match TRBD1. Sequenced input: peripheral blood or thyroid tissue (not recorded which). The CDR3 region is CASSPGTGSNEQYF. CDR3 nucleotides: TGTGCCAGCTCACCCGGGACAGGGAGCAACGAGCAGTACTTC.